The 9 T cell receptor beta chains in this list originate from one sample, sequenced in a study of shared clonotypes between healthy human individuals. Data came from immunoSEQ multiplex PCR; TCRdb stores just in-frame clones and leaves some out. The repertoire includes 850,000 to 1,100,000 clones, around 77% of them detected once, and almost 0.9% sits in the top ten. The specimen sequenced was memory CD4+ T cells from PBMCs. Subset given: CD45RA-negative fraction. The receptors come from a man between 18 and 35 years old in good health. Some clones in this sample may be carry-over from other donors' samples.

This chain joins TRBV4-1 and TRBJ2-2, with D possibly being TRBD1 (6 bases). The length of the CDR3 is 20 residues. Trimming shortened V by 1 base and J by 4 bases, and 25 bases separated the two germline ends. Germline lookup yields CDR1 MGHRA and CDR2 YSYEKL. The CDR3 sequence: CASSQALGRWGRVGTGELFF. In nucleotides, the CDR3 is TGCGCCAGCAGCCAAGCCCTAGGGCGGTGGGGGCGAGTGGGCACCGGGGAGCTGTTTTTT.

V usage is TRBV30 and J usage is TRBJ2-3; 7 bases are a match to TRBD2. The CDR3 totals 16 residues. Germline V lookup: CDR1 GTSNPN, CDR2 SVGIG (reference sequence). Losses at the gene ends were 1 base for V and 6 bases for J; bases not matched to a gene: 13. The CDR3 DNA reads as TGTGCCTGGAGTGCCCGACTAGCCCTTAATCATGATACGCAGTATTTT. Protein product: CAWSARLALNHDTQYF.

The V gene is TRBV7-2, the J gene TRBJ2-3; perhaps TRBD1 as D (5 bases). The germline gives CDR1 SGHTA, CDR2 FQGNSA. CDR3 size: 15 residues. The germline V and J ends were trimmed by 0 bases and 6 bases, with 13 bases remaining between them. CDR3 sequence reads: CASSLAHRPWDTQYF. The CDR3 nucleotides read TGTGCCAGCAGCTTAGCTCACAGGCCGTGGGATACGCAGTATTTT. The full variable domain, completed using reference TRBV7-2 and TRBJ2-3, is GAGVSQSPSNKVTEKGKDVELRCDPISGHTALYWYRQSLGQGLEFLIYFQGNSAPDKSGLPSDRFSAERTGGSVSTLTIQRTQQEDSAVYLCASSLAHRPWDTQYFGPGTRLTVL.

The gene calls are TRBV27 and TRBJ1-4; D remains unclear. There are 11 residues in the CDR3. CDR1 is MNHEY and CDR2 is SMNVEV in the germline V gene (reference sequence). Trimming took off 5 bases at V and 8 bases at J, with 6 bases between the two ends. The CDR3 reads CASSELEKLFF. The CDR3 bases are TGTGCCAGCAGTGAACTAGAAAAACTGTTTTTT. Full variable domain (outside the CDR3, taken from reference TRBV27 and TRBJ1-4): EAQVTQNPRYLITVTGKKLTVTCSQNMNHEYMSWYRQDPGLGLRQIYYSMNVEVTDKGDVPEGYKVSRKEKRNFPLILESPSPNQTSLYFCASSELEKLFFGSGTQLSVL.

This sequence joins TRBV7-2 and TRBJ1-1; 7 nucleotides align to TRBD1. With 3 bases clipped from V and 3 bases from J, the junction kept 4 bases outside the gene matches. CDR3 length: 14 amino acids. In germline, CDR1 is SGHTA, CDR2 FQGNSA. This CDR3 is CASSFNDRDTEAFF. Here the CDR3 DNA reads TGTGCCAGCAGCTTCAATGACAGGGACACTGAAGCTTTCTTT.

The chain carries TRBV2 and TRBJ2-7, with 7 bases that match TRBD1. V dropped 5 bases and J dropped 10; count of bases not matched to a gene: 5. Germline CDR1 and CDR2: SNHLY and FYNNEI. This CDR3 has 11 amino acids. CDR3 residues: CASSIQGYQYF. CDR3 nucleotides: TGTGCCAGCAGTATACAGGGGTATCAGTACTTC.

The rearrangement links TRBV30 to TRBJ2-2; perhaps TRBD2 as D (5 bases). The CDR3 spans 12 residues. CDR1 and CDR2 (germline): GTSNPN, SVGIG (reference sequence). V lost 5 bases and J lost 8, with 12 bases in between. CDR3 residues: CAWGEPGGELFF. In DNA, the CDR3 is TGTGCCTGGGGAGAGCCGGGAGGGGAGCTGTTTTTT.

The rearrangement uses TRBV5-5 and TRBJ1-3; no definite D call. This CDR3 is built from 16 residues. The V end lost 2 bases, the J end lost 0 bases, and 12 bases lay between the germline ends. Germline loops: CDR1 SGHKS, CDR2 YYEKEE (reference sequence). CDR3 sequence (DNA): TGTGCCAGCAGCTTACGTCCCCAGAGCTCTGGAAACACCATATATTTT. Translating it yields CASSLRPQSSGNTIYF.

CDR3 DNA: TGTGCCAGCAGCTTGTATACGGGAGCACAAGAGACCCAGTACTTC. Its protein is CASSLYTGAQETQYF. The chain employs TRBV5-4 and TRBJ2-5, with a possible D match to TRBD2 (6 bases). V lost 1 base, J lost 2 bases, and 12 bases lay in between. Germline V gene sequence: CDR1 SGHNT, CDR2 YYREEE (reference sequence). CDR3 length: 15 amino acids. Supplemented by reference TRBV5-4 and TRBJ2-5, the full variable domain reads ETGVTQSPTHLIKTRGQQVTLRCSSQSGHNTVSWYQQALGQGPQFIFQYYREEENGRGNFPPRFSGLQFPNYSSELNVNALELDDSALYLCASSLYTGAQETQYFGPGTRLLVL.